Listed here are 12 T cell receptor beta chains from one sample, sequenced in a study of blood T cell repertoires in COVID-19 (TCRdb year 2020). Libraries came from the immunoSEQ multiplex PCR assay. Here the immuneACCESS table is served through TCRdb, limited to in-frame sequences with V and J called. Missing clones are a known gap in these copies; in checked studies unresolved V genes cover under half, and the rest lacks a known reason. Counted in this sample were about 310,000 clones; around nine tenths of them appeared once. Roughly a tenth of the sample lies in the top ten. Sequenced input: PBMCs or T cells enriched from blood (not recorded which). These receptors came from a woman aged 30 to 39 who had recovered from COVID-19.

The V and J genes are TRBV2 and TRBJ1-5; no reliable D call. Between the trimmed V and J ends, which lost 7 bases and 1 base, there was a span of 14 bases. The CDR3 sequence is 15 residues long. Germline V lookup: CDR1 SNHLY, CDR2 FYNNEI. The CDR3 reads CASKVWGGSNQPQHF. Here the CDR3 DNA reads TGTGCCAGCAAGGTATGGGGAGGGAGCAATCAGCCCCAGCATTTT.

Comment on this clone: An end of the junction does not agree with germline; a read error may underlie this. The gene calls are TRBV11-2 and TRBJ1-5; 9 positions match TRBD1. Looked up from germline, CDR1 is SGHAT and CDR2 is FQNNGV. The CDR3 runs 14 residues. This CDR3 is CASSLVSGTGTLVF. Written as DNA, the CDR3 is TGTGCCAGCAGCTTAGTTTCCGGGACAGGGACGCTTGTGTTT.

The chain couples TRBV30 to TRBJ1-5; D ambiguous. The CDR3 length is 15 residues. Germline CDR1 is GTSNPN and CDR2 is SVGIG (reference sequence). Trimming removed 0 bases from V and 6 bases from J, with 15 bases in between. The CDR3 sequence: CAWSVSSYGGQPQHF. The DNA of the CDR3 is TGTGCCTGGAGTGTATCGAGCTATGGCGGTCAGCCCCAGCATTTT.

The sample holds one count of this clone. The J gene is TRBJ1-2, the V gene TRBV3-1 (or the pseudogene TRBV3-2), with D uncertain. This CDR3 spans 12 amino acids. The germline gives CDR1 LGHDT, CDR2 YNNKEL (reference sequence). The germline V and J ends were trimmed by 1 base and 4 bases, with 4 bases remaining between them. The CDR3 spells CASSQVSYGYTF. The DNA of the CDR3 is TGTGCCAGCAGCCAAGTGAGCTATGGCTACACCTTC.

This rearrangement joins TRBV11-2 to TRBJ2-3, with TRBD2 matching 8 bases. Germline values: CDR1 SGHAT, CDR2 FQNNGV. This CDR3 comprises 18 residues. After removal of 0 bases from V and 4 bases from J, the junction contained 12 bases not matched to a gene. This CDR3 is CASSLDRRAGAYADTQYF. In DNA, the CDR3 is TGTGCCAGCAGCTTAGATCGGAGAGCGGGAGCGTATGCAGATACGCAGTATTTT.

V usage is TRBV5-1 and J usage is TRBJ2-3; 11 bases agree with TRBD1. The CDR3 is made up of 15 amino acids. J gave up 6 bases and V 0 bases, and 3 bases lay outside the gene matches. Germline V lookup: CDR1 SGHRS, CDR2 YFSETQ. This CDR3 is CASSLGTGGMDTQYF. In DNA form, the CDR3 reads TGCGCCAGCAGCTTGGGGACAGGGGGCATGGATACGCAGTATTTT.

The chain carries TRBV10-3 and TRBJ1-1; tentative D call: TRBD1 (5 bases). The germline CDR1 and CDR2 sequences are ENHRY and SYGVKD. V gave up 4 bases and J gave up 0 bases, with 12 bases separating them. This CDR3 has 15 amino acids. In nucleotides, the CDR3 is TGTGCCATCAGTGCTTTTGGGGGGGTGAACACTGAAGCTTTCTTT. Protein sequence: CAISAFGGVNTEAFF.

The rearrangement links TRBV4-1 to TRBJ2-3; TRBD1 might be the D (6 bases). The CDR3 contains 15 residues. The V gene lost 3 bases and the J gene lost 3 bases, with 13 bases spanning the gap. CDR1 MGHRA and CDR2 YSYEKL come from the germline V gene. The CDR3 region has the DNA TGCGCCAGCAGCCAGATTGTTACAGGGACAGATACGCAGTATTTT. This translates into CASSQIVTGTDTQYF.

As DNA, the CDR3 is TGTGCCAGCAGCCAAGGAGTACCGGGATACTACGAGCAGTACTTC. Residues: CASSQGVPGYYEQYF. The V and J genes are TRBV14 and TRBJ2-7, with D perhaps matching TRBD2 (5 bases). The V end was cut by 1 base, the J end by 3 bases, with 13 bases between. CDR3 size: 15 residues. Germline V lookup: CDR1 SGHDN, CDR2 FVKESK.

The gene calls are TRBV7-6 and TRBJ2-1; D not resolved. This CDR3 region has 14 residues. Per germline, CDR1 SGHVS and CDR2 FNYEAQ. V was clipped by 1 base and J by 5 bases, with 9 bases between them. The CDR3 bases are TGTGCCAGCAGCTTAGACTATTACGACAATGAGCAGTTCTTC. Amino acids: CASSLDYYDNEQFF.

The rearrangement uses TRBV5-6 and TRBJ1-1; D gene ambiguous. Trimming cost V 0 bases and J 6 bases, with 18 bases left between them. The germline V gene encodes CDR1 SGHDT and CDR2 YYEEEE. This CDR3 contains 16 residues. The CDR3 loop reads CASSLGRRVDRAEAFF. Here the CDR3 DNA reads TGTGCCAGCAGCTTGGGCCGACGGGTTGACCGGGCTGAAGCTTTCTTT.

The genes are TRBV3-1 (or the pseudogene TRBV3-2) and TRBJ2-5; 9 bases match TRBD2. This CDR3 region has 17 residues. Germline V CDR1 and CDR2: LGHDT, YNNKEL (reference sequence). The J segment lost 5 bases and the V segment lost 4 bases, leaving 14 bases of the junction unmatched. CDR3 residues: CASSPNSGTSFWETQYF. In nucleotides, the CDR3 is TGTGCCAGCAGCCCAAATTCCGGGACTAGCTTTTGGGAGACCCAGTACTTC.